This T cell receptor beta chain was captured by sequencing in a study of T-cell memory formation after mild COVID-19. Turning to the study itself: Across donors, TCR clusters were largely donor specific. General study points: Second-wave clones that peaked on day 37 lacked confirmed SARS-CoV-2 specificity.

UMIs and sample barcodes were carried by the TCR alpha and TCR beta cDNA libraries that 5'RACE produced using constant-segment primers. TCRdb ran MiXCR on the 5' RACE reads and lists one entry per CDR3 protein. Among 150,000 to 200,000 distinct CDR3 sequences listed, approximately 10% were seen once. With respect to this clonotype: Its specificity is not known.

CDR3 length: 13 residues. Germline V gene data show CDR1 as WSHSY and CDR2 as SAAADI. V shed 8 bases, J shed 7 bases, and the junction held 4 bases outside the gene matches. This TCR came from a man between 18 and 29 years old who had mild COVID-19 (a few samples of this study predate the infection). Cell type and time point are not known. This chain uses TRBV10-2 with TRBJ2-3; 12 positions agree with TRBD2. Specimen: PBMCs or a T cell subset sorted from them (not recorded which). Written as DNA, the CDR3 is TGCGCCAGCGGAACTAGCGGGGGGCATACGCAGTATTTT. Translation gives CASGTSGGHTQYF.